This section outlines one T cell receptor beta chain sequence together with its context. The antigen remains undetermined. This record comes from a study of T cells in Graves' hyperthyroidism and ophthalmopathy. Background on the study: It was at initial diagnosis, before any treatment, that peripheral blood was collected. Whole-study findings and limits: Blood samples included most of the expanded thyroid clonotypes exceeding 0.001.

The junction had 4 bases not matched to a gene; V was cut back by 2 bases and J by 0 bases. The V gene's germline CDR1 is PRHDT and CDR2 FYEKMQ (reference sequence). The CDR3 has 17 residues. RNA transcripts provided the source from which TCR beta CDR3 regions were amplified. An initial round of RT-PCR targeting the TCR CDR3 relied on the HTBI primer set. TCRdb redid the calling of the multiplex PCR reads with MiXCR, one entry per CDR3 protein. The sample has 450,000 to 600,000 distinct CDR3 sequences; 15% to 20% are singletons. This rearrangement joins TRBV13 to TRBJ2-1, with TRBD2 matching 10 bases. The sequencing sample was made of blood. This clonotype was obtained from a man aged 40-49 years with Graves' ophthalmopathy. DNA for the CDR3: TGTGCCAGCAGCTTAAACAGCGGGAGGGTCTCCTACAATGAGCAGTTCTTC. Translation: CASSLNSGRVSYNEQFF.